This is a list of T cell receptor beta chains from one sample in a study of blood T cell repertoires in COVID-19. Profiled with immunoSEQ multiplex PCR; TCRdb holds only in-frame clones, not every one. The top ten clones hold around 32% of a sample with 150,000 or so clones, roughly four fifths of them seen once. Sequencing input: peripheral blood. These receptors originate from an older woman with acute or convalescent COVID-19. Each CDR3 is given with its conserved first and last residue. Fields, in order: J gene, V gene, D gene, clone size, CDR3 DNA, CDR3 protein. A D gene is named only where the DNA matches it firmly. Clone size is given for some rows only: seen once, a few or many times, or a class if the clone is expanded.

TRBJ1-4	TRBV14	-	-	TGTGCCAGCAGCCCGACAGAGAAGTGGGGCCCGCCAACTAATGAAAAACTGTTTTTT	CASSPTEKWGPPTNEKLFF
TRBJ1-2	TRBV28	-	-	TGTGCCAGCAGTCGAGGGTTTGGCTACACCTTC	CASSRGFGYTF
TRBJ1-1	TRBV7-9	-	-	TGTGCCAGCAGCCCGTCTTTCTACCCTACTGAAGCTTTCTTT	CASSPSFYPTEAFF
TRBJ2-5	TRBV5-1	TRBD1	-	TGCGCCAGCAGCTTGGGGCCGACAGGGGGCGGAGAGACCCAGTACTTC	CASSLGPTGGGETQYF
TRBJ1-1	TRBV3-1/TRBV3-2	-	-	TGTGCCAGCAGCCAAGGTCTACGGAACACTGAAGCTTTCTTT	CASSQGLRNTEAFF
TRBJ2-7	TRBV3-1/TRBV3-2	-	once	TGTGCCAGCAGCCAGGAGTACTCCTACGAGCAGTACTTC	CASSQEYSYEQYF
TRBJ1-5	TRBV6-6	-	-	TGTGCCAGTCGACCCCCGCGGGGTCTCGATCAGCCCCAGCATTTT	CASRPPRGLDQPQHF
TRBJ1-2	TRBV7-2	TRBD1	-	TGTGCCAGCAGCCCCGGACAGGGCCACTATGGCTACACCTTC	CASSPGQGHYGYTF
TRBJ1-3	TRBV9	TRBD1	-	TGTGCCAGCAGCGTAGGGCAGGGGGCGCCTGGAAACACCATATATTTT	CASSVGQGAPGNTIYF
TRBJ1-5	TRBV10-3	-	-	TGTGCCATCAGTGACCACCAGAGCAATCAGCCCCAGCATTTT	CAISDHQSNQPQHF
TRBJ1-3	TRBV3-1/TRBV3-2	-	-	TGTGCCAGCAGCCCGGGGGGCTGGAGCACCATATATTTT	CASSPGGWSTIYF
TRBJ1-5	TRBV28	TRBD1	once	TGTGCCAGCAGGACAGGGAGGCATCAGCCCCAGCATTTT	CASRTGRHQPQHF
TRBJ2-1	TRBV10-1	TRBD2	few	TGCGCCAGCAGTGAGGACGGCGGGGGGGCTGGTGAGCAGTTCTTC	CASSEDGGGAGEQFF
TRBJ1-2	TRBV5-1	-	-	TGCGCCAGCAGCTTGGGCCGGGGTGGCTACACCTTC	CASSLGRGGYTF
TRBJ1-5	TRBV2	-	-	TGTGCCAGCAGTGAGGCACCGTGGGCAGCCCAGCATTTT	CASSEAPWAAQHF
TRBJ2-3	TRBV6-5	-	few	TGTGCCAGCCTTCCGCCGGGCACAGATACGCAGTATTTT	CASLPPGTDTQYF
TRBJ2-1	TRBV9	-	-	TGTGCCAGCAACGGACAGTATTACTACAATGAGCAGTTCTTC	CASNGQYYYNEQFF
TRBJ1-1	TRBV27	-	-	TGTGCCAGCAGTTGGAGGGGGGCCGCGGGGGGCGGCACTGAAGCTTTCTTT	CASSWRGAAGGGTEAFF
TRBJ2-5	TRBV3-1/TRBV3-2	TRBD2	-	TGTGCCAGCAGCCACACGACGACTAGCCGGGAGACCCAGTACTTC	CASSHTTTSRETQYF
TRBJ2-5	TRBV28	TRBD1	-	TGTGCCAGCAGTTTAAAAGCAACAGGGGCAGAGACCCAGTACTTC	CASSLKATGAETQYF
TRBJ1-5	TRBV6-5	-	-	TGTGCCAGCAGCCAGGCTAGCGGGCAGCCCCAGCATTTT	CASSQASGQPQHF
TRBJ1-2	TRBV18	-	-	TGTGCCAGCTCACTCGACGGGGAGGCGGGGAATGGCTACACCTTC	CASSLDGEAGNGYTF
TRBJ2-1	TRBV3-1/TRBV3-2	-	-	TGTGCCAGCAGCCGGGTTATGGGGGGATCCTACAATGAGCAGTTCTTC	CASSRVMGGSYNEQFF
TRBJ1-2	TRBV2	-	once	TGTGCCAGCAGTGAGGTGGCAGGGTACTATGGCTACACCTTC	CASSEVAGYYGYTF
TRBJ2-1	TRBV2	TRBD1	once	TGTGCCGACCAACAGGGGGGCAATGAGCAGTTCTTC	CADQQGGNEQFF
TRBJ1-2	TRBV28	TRBD1	-	TGTGCCAGCAGTTTTAACAGGGGAGCCTATGGCTACACCTTC	CASSFNRGAYGYTF
TRBJ2-2	TRBV29-1	-	-	TGCAGCGTATGGGACACTAACACCGGGGAGCTGTTTTTT	CSVWDTNTGELFF
TRBJ2-1	TRBV7-9	-	-	TGTGCCAGCAGCCCTCGGTTACTAGCCATGACCTACAATGAGCAGTTCTTC	CASSPRLLAMTYNEQFF
TRBJ1-2	TRBV16	TRBD1	-	TGTGCCAGCAGCCTTTTAGACAGGGCGGACTATGGCTACACCTTC	CASSLLDRADYGYTF
TRBJ2-2	TRBV5-1	TRBD1	-	TGCGCCAGCAGCCCGCGACAGGGCAGGGGGACCGGGGAGCTGTTTTTT	CASSPRQGRGTGELFF
TRBJ1-2	TRBV19	-	few	TGTGCCCAGTGGACTTCTACAATCTATGGCTACACCTTC	CAQWTSTIYGYTF
TRBJ1-1	TRBV21-1	-	-	TGTGCCAGCAGCAAAGGGGGACAGGGGGCGAACACTGAAGCTTTCTTT	CASSKGGQGANTEAFF
TRBJ1-1	TRBV28	-	-	TGTGTCAGCACGGTTCCACGTTCTATCACTGAAGCTTTCTTT	CVSTVPRSITEAFF
TRBJ1-1	TRBV28	TRBD1	once	TGTGCCAGCAGTTTCGGGGACAGGGGATGGGCCACTGAAGCTTTCTTT	CASSFGDRGWATEAFF
TRBJ1-5	TRBV15	-	once	TGTGCCACCAGCGGGGAGGGACGGATAAATCAGCCCCAGCATTTT	CATSGEGRINQPQHF
TRBJ1-1	TRBV28	TRBD1	few	TGTGCCAGCAACACCGCAGGGGGGACTGAAGCTTTCTTT	CASNTAGGTEAFF
TRBJ2-7	TRBV29-1	-	-	TGCAGCGTTAGACTGTCCTCCTACGAGCAGTACTTC	CSVRLSSYEQYF
TRBJ1-1	TRBV18	-	-	TGTGCCAGCTCACCACCGGTGGGAGTGAACACTGAAGCTTTCTTT	CASSPPVGVNTEAFF
TRBJ1-5	TRBV7-2	TRBD1	-	TGTGCCAGCAGCTTAAGCAGTCAGGGGGCGAGGGGTCAGCCCCAGCATTTT	CASSLSSQGARGQPQHF
TRBJ1-4	TRBV5-1	-	-	TGCGCCAGCAGCTTTGGCCAGGGGAGGGGTGAAAAACTGTTTTTT	CASSFGQGRGEKLFF
TRBJ2-2	TRBV5-1	-	-	TGCGCCAGCAGCTTTCAGGGGAACACCGGGGAGCTGTTTTTT	CASSFQGNTGELFF
TRBJ2-1	TRBV11-3	-	-	TGTGCCAGCAGCCCTCAAAGCCGCGAGCAGTTCTTC	CASSPQSREQFF
TRBJ1-4	TRBV20-1	TRBD1	-	TGCAGTGCTAGTGGGACAGCCCCAAATGAAAAACTGTTTTTT	CSASGTAPNEKLFF
TRBJ1-4	TRBV23-1	TRBD1	-	TGCGCCAGCAGTCAATCTGACAGGGCGAGGGAAAAACTGTTTTTT	CASSQSDRAREKLFF
TRBJ1-5	TRBV6-1	TRBD1	-	TGTGCCAGCAGTGTATTAGACAGGGGGCGGATTTTTGCCCAGCATTTT	CASSVLDRGRIFAQHF
TRBJ1-2	TRBV12-3/TRBV12-4	-	-	TGTGCCAGCAGGGTCAGAGGAAGCTACACCTTC	CASRVRGSYTF